This paragraph covers one T cell receptor (beta chain) sequence. This CDR3 comprises 15 residues. Germline V gives CDR1 SQVTM, CDR2 ANQGSEA. This sample stems from a study of CXCR3-negative and CXCR3-positive naive CD8 T cells. The study made its TRB cDNA libraries by 5' RACE, adding UMI labels. Reanalyzing the 5' RACE reads, TCRdb keeps one entry per CDR3 protein, without DNA. The repertoire table contains tens of thousands of distinct CDR3 sequences. Sequencing used naive CXCR3- CD8+ T cells from blood. The subset here: CD45RO-CCR7+CD27+CD95- naive CD8+ T cells lacking CXCR3 (TNR3-). The J gene is TRBJ2-5, the V gene TRBV29-1; there is no DNA to check the TCRdb D call of TRBD1. The origin of this receptor is a human donor in good health. Some clones in this sample may be carry-over from other donors' samples. This CDR3 reads CSVEANKRGEVTQYF. The whole variable domain, filled in from reference TRBV29-1 and TRBJ2-5, reads SAVISQKPSRDICQRGTSLTIQCQVDSQVTMMFWYRQQPGQSLTLIATANQGSEATYESGFVIDKFPISRPNLTFSTLTVSNMSPEDSSIYLCSVEANKRGEVTQYFGPGTRLLVL.